This T cell receptor beta chain was sequenced for a study of blood T cell repertoires in COVID-19. On the study more broadly: There were acute and convalescent COVID-19 samples, and they came from the United States, Italy and Spain. The analysed material was cDNA or gDNA that came from T cells, B-cell-depleted T cells, or PBMCs.

The CDR3 contains 14 residues. Germline CDR1 is SNHLY and CDR2 is FYNNEI. Losses at the gene ends were 6 bases for V and 3 bases for J; bases not matched to a gene: 4. This clone was found a few times. Authors' analysis steps: Counts of nucleated cells, estimated from reference gene primer amplification, were obtained. Sequencing was performed with immunoSEQ multiplex PCR; in TCRdb, only in-frame clones are kept and a portion is missing. The V and J calls and clone size were taken over from that table, and D and trimming were inferred from the DNA. Of approximately 20,000 clones listed, 82% are singletons.

The V and J genes are TRBV2 and TRBJ2-7; 11 bases map to TRBD1. The specimen was peripheral blood. The sequence was obtained from a human donor in a cohort sampled during active COVID-19. This CDR3 is CASRTGTGGYEQYF. The CDR3 DNA reads as TGTGCCAGCAGGACCGGGACAGGGGGCTACGAGCAGTACTTC. Full variable domain (remainder filled in from reference TRBV2 and TRBJ2-7): EPEVTQTPSHQVTQMGQEVILRCVPISNHLYFYWYRQILGQKVEFLVSFYNNEISEKSEIFDDQFSVERPDGSNFTLKIRSTKLEDSAMYFCASRTGTGGYEQYFGPGTRLTVT.